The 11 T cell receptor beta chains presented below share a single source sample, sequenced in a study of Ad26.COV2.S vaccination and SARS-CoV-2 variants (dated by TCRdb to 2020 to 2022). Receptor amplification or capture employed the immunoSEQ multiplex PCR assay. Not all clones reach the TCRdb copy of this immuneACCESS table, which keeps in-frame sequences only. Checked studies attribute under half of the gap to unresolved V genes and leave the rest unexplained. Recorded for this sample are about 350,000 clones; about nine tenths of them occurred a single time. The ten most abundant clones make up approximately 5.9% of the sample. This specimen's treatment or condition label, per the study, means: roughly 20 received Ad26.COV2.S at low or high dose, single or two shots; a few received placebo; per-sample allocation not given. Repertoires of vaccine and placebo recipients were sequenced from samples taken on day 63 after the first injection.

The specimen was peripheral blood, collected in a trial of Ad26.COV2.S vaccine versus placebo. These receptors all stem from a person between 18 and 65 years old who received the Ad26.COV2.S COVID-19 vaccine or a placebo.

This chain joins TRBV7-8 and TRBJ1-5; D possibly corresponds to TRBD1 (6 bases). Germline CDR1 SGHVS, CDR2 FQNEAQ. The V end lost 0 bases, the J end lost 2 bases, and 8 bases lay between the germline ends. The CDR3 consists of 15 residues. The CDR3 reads CASSLAAGGNQPQHF. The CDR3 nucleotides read TGTGCCAGCAGCTTAGCGGCAGGGGGCAATCAGCCCCAGCATTTT.

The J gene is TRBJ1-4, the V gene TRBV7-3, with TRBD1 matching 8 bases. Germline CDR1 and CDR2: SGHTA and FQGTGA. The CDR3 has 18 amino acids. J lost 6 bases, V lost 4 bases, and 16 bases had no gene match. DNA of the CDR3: TGTGCCAGCAGCTCCCCACGTAGGCAGGGGGCTCGAGATGAAAAACTGTTTTTT. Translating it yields CASSSPRRQGARDEKLFF.

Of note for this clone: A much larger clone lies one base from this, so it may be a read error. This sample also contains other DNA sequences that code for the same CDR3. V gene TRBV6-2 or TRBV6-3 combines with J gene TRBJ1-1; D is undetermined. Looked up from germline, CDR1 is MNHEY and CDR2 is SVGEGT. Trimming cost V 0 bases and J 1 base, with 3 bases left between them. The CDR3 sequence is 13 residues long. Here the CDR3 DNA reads TGTGCCAGCAGTTACTCGGAGAACACTGAAGCTTTCTTT. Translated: CASSYSENTEAFF.

CDR3 loop: CASSFRVGETELFF. The CDR3 bases are TGTGCCAGCAGCTTCCGTGTGGGCGAGACTGAACTGTTTTTT. The rearrangement uses TRBV7-9 and TRBJ1-4; D gene uncertain. CDR3 length equals 14 residues. The germline CDR1 and CDR2 sequences are SEHNR and FQNEAQ (reference sequence). The germline V and J ends were trimmed by 3 bases and 12 bases, with 17 bases remaining between them.

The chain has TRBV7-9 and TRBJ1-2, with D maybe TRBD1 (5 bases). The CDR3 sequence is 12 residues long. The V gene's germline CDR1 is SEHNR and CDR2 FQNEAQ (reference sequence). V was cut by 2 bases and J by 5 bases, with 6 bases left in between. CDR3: CASSLTGYGYTF. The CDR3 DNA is TGTGCCAGCAGCTTAACAGGATATGGCTACACCTTC.

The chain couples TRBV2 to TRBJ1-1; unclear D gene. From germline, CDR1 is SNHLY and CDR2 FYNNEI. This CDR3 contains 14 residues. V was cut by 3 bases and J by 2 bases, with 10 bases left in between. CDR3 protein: CASSERRSNTEAFF. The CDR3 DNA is TGTGCCAGCAGTGAGAGGAGGAGCAACACTGAAGCTTTCTTT.

CDR3: CASSQDPQRGSTDTQYF. The CDR3, as DNA: TGCGCCAGCAGCCAAGACCCCCAGCGGGGGTCCACAGATACGCAGTATTTT. V gene TRBV4-1 combines with J gene TRBJ2-3; 8 positions match TRBD2. This CDR3 is 17 amino acids long. V was pared by 0 bases and J by 2 bases, with 7 bases of the junction left unmatched. The germline V gene has CDR1 MGHRA and CDR2 YSYEKL.

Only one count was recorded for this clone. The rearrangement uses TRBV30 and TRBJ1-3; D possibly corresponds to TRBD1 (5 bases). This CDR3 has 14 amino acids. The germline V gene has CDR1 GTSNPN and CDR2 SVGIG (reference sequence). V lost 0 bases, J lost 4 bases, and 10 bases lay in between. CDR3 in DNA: TGTGCCTGGAGTGTAGGGGTGAGGGGAAACACCATATATTTT. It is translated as CAWSVGVRGNTIYF.

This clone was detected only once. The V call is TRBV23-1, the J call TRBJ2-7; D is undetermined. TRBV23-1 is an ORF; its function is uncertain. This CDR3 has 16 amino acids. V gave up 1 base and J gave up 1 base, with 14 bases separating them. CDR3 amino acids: CASSQCQRGLSYEQYF. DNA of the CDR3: TGCGCCAGCAGTCAATGTCAGAGAGGCCTATCCTACGAGCAGTACTTC.

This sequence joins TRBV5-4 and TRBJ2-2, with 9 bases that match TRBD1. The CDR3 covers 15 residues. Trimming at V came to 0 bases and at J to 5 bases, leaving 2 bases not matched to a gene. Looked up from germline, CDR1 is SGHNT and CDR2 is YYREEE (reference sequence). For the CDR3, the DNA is TGTGCCAGCAGCTTGGGACAGGGGGTGACCGGGGAGCTGTTTTTT. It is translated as CASSLGQGVTGELFF.

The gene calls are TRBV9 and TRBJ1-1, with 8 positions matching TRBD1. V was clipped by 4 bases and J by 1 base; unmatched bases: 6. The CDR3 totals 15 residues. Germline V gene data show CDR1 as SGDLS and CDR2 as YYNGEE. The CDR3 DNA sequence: TGTGCCAGCAGCACAGCCGGGACAGGGAACACTGAAGCTTTCTTT. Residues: CASSTAGTGNTEAFF.